These T cell receptor beta chains were read from a single sample in a study of blood T cell repertoires in COVID-19. Produced via immunoSEQ multiplex PCR; TCRdb's table is partial and in-frame only. The sample gives about 520,000 clones, approximately 83% of which show up once; approximately 3.2% is in the top ten. Source material: peripheral blood. The receptors originated from a human donor in a cohort sampled during active COVID-19. Each CDR3 is given with its conserved first and last residue. Fields, in order: clone size, J gene, D gene, V gene, CDR3 protein, CDR3 DNA. A D gene is named only where the DNA matches it firmly. Clone size is shown for a subset of rows, as once, few, many or a class of expanded clone.

clone_size: NA; j_call: TRBJ2-7; d_call: TRBD2; v_call: TRBV7-8; cdr3_aa: CASSGSVPGLAAYEQYF; cdr3_nt: TGTGCCAGCAGCGGGTCCGTACCGGGACTAGCGGCCTACGAGCAGTACTTC
clone_size: NA; j_call: TRBJ1-2; d_call: NA; v_call: TRBV27; cdr3_aa: CASSVDRTGGYTF; cdr3_nt: TGTGCCAGCAGTGTTGACAGGACTGGCGGCTACACCTTC
clone_size: NA; j_call: TRBJ1-5; d_call: NA; v_call: TRBV15; cdr3_aa: CATSSIGTGTSNQPQHF; cdr3_nt: TGTGCCACCAGCAGTATCGGTACAGGAACGAGCAATCAGCCCCAGCATTTT
clone_size: NA; j_call: TRBJ2-7; d_call: NA; v_call: TRBV4-3; cdr3_aa: CASSQDVDYRVYEQYF; cdr3_nt: TGCGCCAGCAGCCAAGATGTTGACTACAGAGTCTACGAGCAGTACTTC
clone_size: many; j_call: TRBJ1-2; d_call: NA; v_call: TRBV7-2; cdr3_aa: CASSLGLDRPGWGTF; cdr3_nt: TGTGCCAGCAGCTTAGGTTTAGACAGGCCAGGCTGGGGCACCTTC
clone_size: NA; j_call: TRBJ2-4; d_call: NA; v_call: TRBV28; cdr3_aa: CATSRRGNIQYF; cdr3_nt: TGTGCCACCTCCAGGAGGGGAAACATTCAGTACTTC
clone_size: NA; j_call: TRBJ1-4; d_call: NA; v_call: TRBV27; cdr3_aa: CASSLVRLNEKLFF; cdr3_nt: TGTGCCAGCAGTTTGGTGCGGTTAAATGAAAAACTGTTTTTT
clone_size: NA; j_call: TRBJ1-1; d_call: NA; v_call: TRBV30; cdr3_aa: CAWRIFVNTEAFF; cdr3_nt: TGTGCCTGGAGAATATTTGTGAACACTGAAGCTTTCTTT
clone_size: NA; j_call: TRBJ1-5; d_call: NA; v_call: TRBV6-2/TRBV6-3; cdr3_aa: CASSYEPKNQPQHF; cdr3_nt: TGTGCCAGCAGTTACGAGCCGAAAAATCAGCCCCAGCATTTT
clone_size: NA; j_call: TRBJ1-1; d_call: TRBD1; v_call: TRBV6-5; cdr3_aa: CASSYSTGANTEAFF; cdr3_nt: TGTGCCAGCAGTTACTCTACAGGGGCCAACACTGAAGCTTTCTTT
clone_size: NA; j_call: TRBJ2-7; d_call: TRBD2; v_call: TRBV28; cdr3_aa: CASSFAGGPGEQYF; cdr3_nt: TGTGCCAGCAGTTTCGCGGGAGGCCCGGGGGAGCAGTACTTC
clone_size: once; j_call: TRBJ2-7; d_call: TRBD2; v_call: TRBV6-2/TRBV6-3; cdr3_aa: CASSYSIASGSGYEQYF; cdr3_nt: TGTGCCAGCAGTTACTCGATCGCTAGCGGGAGCGGGTACGAGCAGTACTTC
clone_size: NA; j_call: TRBJ2-7; d_call: TRBD2; v_call: TRBV3-1/TRBV3-2; cdr3_aa: CASSQLGTSGFYEQYF; cdr3_nt: TGTGCCAGCAGCCAACTCGGGACTAGCGGGTTCTACGAGCAGTACTTC